The rows below give T cell receptor beta chains drawn from one sample of a study of a mutant IDH1 vaccine in newly diagnosed glioma. TCRdb's copy holds only in-frame clones and misses some; the assay was immunoSEQ multiplex PCR. The sample has about 65,000 clones, 70% to 90% seen once. No antigen is known for these receptors. The material was PBMCs, obtained from a glioma patient whose treatment included an IDH1 peptide vaccine. Source of these receptors: a man aged 25-45 years with glioma. CDR3s include the opening cysteine and the closing phenylalanine or tryptophan. Fields, in order: J gene, D gene, clone size, V gene, CDR3 protein, CDR3 DNA. D genes are given only for firm matches. Rows give clone size only sometimes, using once, few, many, or a class for an expanded clone.

>TRBJ2-7|NA|NA|TRBV5-4
CASSLRFGVSFSSYEQYF
TGTGCCAGCAGCTTGAGATTTGGGGTCTCGTTTAGCTCCTACGAGCAGTACTTC
>TRBJ2-1|NA|NA|TRBV21-1
CASSNQDSCYNEQFF
TGTGCCAGCAGCAACCAGGATTCCTGCTACAATGAGCAGTTCTTC
>TRBJ1-1|TRBD1|NA|TRBV4-1
CATRTGGWNTEAFF
TGCGCCACCCGGACAGGGGGATGGAACACTGAAGCTTTCTTT
>TRBJ1-1|NA|NA|TRBV5-1
CASSLGGGQNTEAFF
TGCGCCAGCAGCTTGGGGGGGGGACAGAACACTGAAGCTTTCTTT
>TRBJ2-7|NA|once|TRBV29-1
CSARVVSSYEQYF
TGCAGCGCCCGAGTGGTCAGCTCCTACGAGCAGTACTTC
>TRBJ2-5|TRBD1|NA|TRBV27
CASSPDASTGFGETQYF
TGTGCCAGCAGTCCTGACGCGTCGACAGGGTTCGGGGAGACCCAGTACTTC
>TRBJ1-2|TRBD1|NA|TRBV28
CASSGGTAFNYGYTF
TGTGCCAGCAGCGGTGGGACAGCTTTTAACTATGGCTACACCTTC
>TRBJ1-6|NA|NA|TRBV19
CASSGKGGFSYNSPLHF
TGTGCCAGTAGTGGAAAAGGAGGGTTTTCCTATAATTCACCCCTCCACTTT
>TRBJ1-5|NA|NA|TRBV2
CASSELRGNQPQHF
TGTGCCAGCAGTGAACTCAGGGGAAATCAGCCCCAGCATTTT
>TRBJ2-5|TRBD1|NA|TRBV18
CASSDRQGQETQYF
TGTGCCAGCTCAGACCGACAGGGGCAAGAGACCCAGTACTTC
>TRBJ2-7|NA|NA|TRBV10-1
CASSESAGDYEQYF
TGCGCCAGCAGTGAGTCGGCAGGGGACTACGAGCAGTACTTC
>TRBJ1-2|NA|NA|TRBV9
CASSVDPGAYGYTF
TGTGCCAGCAGCGTAGATCCAGGGGCCTATGGCTACACCTTC
>TRBJ1-5|TRBD1|few|TRBV27
CASSPVTGARNQPQHF
TGTGCCAGCAGTCCAGTCACAGGGGCAAGGAATCAGCCCCAGCATTTT
>TRBJ2-1|NA|NA|TRBV5-6
CASSLGTLEFF
TGTGCCAGCAGCTTGGGAACACTGGAGTTCTTC
>TRBJ1-1|TRBD1|NA|TRBV27
CASSLSARDRVGAFF
TGTGCCAGCAGTTTATCGGCCCGGGACAGGGTTGGCGCTTTCTTT
>TRBJ1-6|NA|NA|TRBV30
CAWSLPGHFNSPLHF
TGTGCCTGGAGTCTCCCGGGACATTTTAATTCACCCCTCCACTTT
>TRBJ2-7|TRBD1|NA|TRBV10-1
CASSEGRGGGYEQYF
TGCGCCAGTAGTGAGGGGAGAGGGGGCGGCTACGAGCAGTACTTC
>TRBJ2-7|NA|NA|TRBV7-9
CASSHGGLAYEQYF
TGTGCCAGCAGCCATGGGGGGCTCGCCTACGAGCAGTACTTC
>TRBJ2-7|TRBD1|once|TRBV4-1
CASSLQGQGTVYEQYF
TGCGCCAGCAGCCTACAAGGACAGGGTACGGTCTACGAGCAGTACTTC
>TRBJ2-7|NA|once|TRBV28
CAVQGTIGSYEQYF
TGTGCCGTTCAGGGTACGATTGGCTCCTACGAGCAGTACTTC
>TRBJ1-4|TRBD1|NA|TRBV7-2
CASSFQSTGQGRSGKLFF
TGTGCCAGCAGCTTCCAATCAACAGGACAGGGTAGATCTGGAAAACTGTTTTTT
>TRBJ2-2|NA|NA|TRBV18
CASSPRQYTGELFF
TGTGCCAGCTCACCACGACAGTACACCGGGGAGCTGTTTTTT
>TRBJ1-6|NA|few|TRBV7-6
CASSLAPSQGPNSPLHF
TGTGCCAGCAGCTTAGCCCCCTCCCAGGGGCCTAATTCACCCCTCCACTTT
>TRBJ1-2|NA|NA|TRBV2
CASSEGEVYYGYTF
TGTGCCAGCAGTGAAGGGGAGGTATACTATGGCTACACCTTC
>TRBJ1-5|TRBD1|NA|TRBV19
CASNPSRDRSNQPQHF
TGTGCCAGTAATCCCTCCCGGGACAGGTCCAATCAGCCCCAGCATTTT
>TRBJ2-7|TRBD1|NA|TRBV11-2
CASSLAGTGAYEQYF
TGTGCCAGCAGCTTAGCCGGGACAGGGGCCTACGAGCAGTACTTC
>TRBJ1-5|NA|NA|TRBV15
CATSRALGETGTTRNQPQHF
TGTGCCACCAGCAGAGCCCTTGGAGAGACAGGAACTACTCGCAATCAGCCCCAGCATTTT
>TRBJ2-5|NA|once|TRBV4-1
CASSPGGVLETQYF
TGCGCCAGCAGCCCGGGTGGAGTTTTAGAGACCCAGTACTTC
>TRBJ1-5|TRBD1|NA|TRBV6-6
CASRATGGDNQPQHF
TGTGCCAGCAGGGCTACAGGGGGCGACAATCAGCCCCAGCATTTT
>TRBJ2-5|TRBD2|NA|TRBV5-1
CASSFSSGGKGETQYF
TGCGCCAGCAGCTTCTCTAGCGGGGGCAAGGGAGAGACCCAGTACTTC
>TRBJ1-5|NA|NA|TRBV30
CAWSPHINQPQHF
TGTGCCTGGAGTCCGCACATCAATCAGCCCCAGCATTTT
>TRBJ2-3|NA|NA|TRBV2
CASAEFSTDTQYF
TGTGCCAGCGCAGAGTTTAGCACAGATACGCAGTATTTT
>TRBJ1-2|TRBD1|NA|TRBV7-2
CASSLGQGFYGYTF
TGTGCCAGCAGCTTAGGACAGGGGTTCTATGGCTACACCTTC
>TRBJ2-2|NA|NA|TRBV18
CASSPPGGVNTGELFF
TGTGCCAGCTCACCACCCGGCGGAGTGAACACCGGGGAGCTGTTTTTT
>TRBJ1-1|TRBD1|NA|TRBV6-6
CASRRQGNTEAFF
TGTGCCAGCAGACGACAGGGGAACACTGAAGCTTTCTTT
>TRBJ2-5|TRBD1|NA|TRBV7-9
CASSREQGRETQYF
TGTGCCAGCAGCAGGGAACAGGGGCGTGAGACCCAGTACTTC
>TRBJ1-6|NA|NA|TRBV6-4
CASSPGHSYNSPLHF
TGTGCCAGCAGCCCAGGGCACTCCTATAATTCACCCCTCCACTTT
>TRBJ2-3|NA|NA|TRBV5-4
CASSPEGWADTQYF
TGTGCCAGCAGCCCCGAAGGGTGGGCAGATACGCAGTATTTT
>TRBJ2-5|NA|NA|TRBV7-9
CASSFAETQYF
TGTGCCAGCAGCTTCGCAGAGACCCAGTACTTC
>TRBJ1-2|TRBD1|few|TRBV15
CATSREGAGGGYGYTF
TGTGCCACCAGCAGAGAGGGAGCAGGGGGCGGATATGGCTACACCTTC
>TRBJ1-6|NA|NA|TRBV14
CASSQLHSSYNSPLHF
TGTGCCAGCAGCCAACTACATAGCTCCTATAATTCACCCCTCCACTTT
>TRBJ1-2|TRBD1|once|TRBV5-6
CASRLTGNYGYTF
TGTGCCAGCAGACTGACAGGGAACTATGGCTACACCTTC
>TRBJ2-3|NA|NA|TRBV7-9
CASSRTDTQYF
TGTGCCAGCAGTCGCACAGATACGCAGTATTTT
>TRBJ2-3|NA|NA|TRBV13
CASSSLNRDGTDTQYF
TGTGCCAGCAGCTCCCTTAACAGGGATGGCACAGATACGCAGTATTTT
>TRBJ1-2|TRBD1|NA|TRBV6-6
CASRERGRVYGYTF
TGTGCCAGCAGGGAAAGGGGGCGAGTCTATGGCTACACCTTC
>TRBJ1-2|TRBD1|NA|TRBV7-6
CASSSRQGVNYGYTF
TGTGCCAGCAGCTCAAGACAGGGGGTCAACTATGGCTACACCTTC
>TRBJ2-7|TRBD1|few|TRBV19
CASSITGQGWAYEQYF
TGTGCCAGTAGTATCACGGGACAGGGATGGGCCTACGAGCAGTACTTC